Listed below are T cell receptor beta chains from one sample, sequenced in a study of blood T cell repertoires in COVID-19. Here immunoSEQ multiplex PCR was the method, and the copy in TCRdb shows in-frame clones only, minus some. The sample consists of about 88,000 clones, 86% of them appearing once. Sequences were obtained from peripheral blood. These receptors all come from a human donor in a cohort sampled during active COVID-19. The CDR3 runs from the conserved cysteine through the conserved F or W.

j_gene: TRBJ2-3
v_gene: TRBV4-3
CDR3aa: CASSHERGETTQYF

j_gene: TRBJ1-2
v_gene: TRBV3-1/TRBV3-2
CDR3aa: CASSQDPRDGYTF

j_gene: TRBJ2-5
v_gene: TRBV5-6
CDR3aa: CASSTTGGMGETQYF

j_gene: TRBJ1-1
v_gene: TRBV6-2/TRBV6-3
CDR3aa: CASSYPRGRGPRTEAFF

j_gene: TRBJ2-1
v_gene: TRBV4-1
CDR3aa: CASSLSGLAVYNEQFF

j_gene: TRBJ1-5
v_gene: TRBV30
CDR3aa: CASRPRGGNQPQHF

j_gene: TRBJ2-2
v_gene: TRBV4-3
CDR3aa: CASSLTDRNTGELFF

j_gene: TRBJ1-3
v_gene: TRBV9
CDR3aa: CASSPQATTSGNTIYF

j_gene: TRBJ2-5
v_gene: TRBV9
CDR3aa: CASSVGRAGRPETQYF

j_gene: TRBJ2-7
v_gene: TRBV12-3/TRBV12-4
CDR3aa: CASTYGQTYEQYF

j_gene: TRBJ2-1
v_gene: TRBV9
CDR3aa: CASGRSYNEQFF

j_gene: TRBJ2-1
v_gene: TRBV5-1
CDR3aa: CASSLDISGTYNEQFF

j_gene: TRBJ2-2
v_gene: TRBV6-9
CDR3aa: CASSYPTGRKAGELFF

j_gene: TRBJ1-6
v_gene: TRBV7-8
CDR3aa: CASSPSGVRNSPLHF